The 30 T cell receptor beta chains in this list originate from one sample, sequenced in a study of blood T cell repertoires in COVID-19 (TCRdb year 2020). Libraries were constructed by the immunoSEQ multiplex PCR assay. TCRdb mirrors the immuneACCESS table, restricted to in-frame sequences. Some clones are absent from its copies; in checked studies, under half trace to an unresolved V gene, and the reason for the others is unknown. A total of tens of thousands of clones appear in this sample, 86% of them only once. In total, the top ten clones hold over 15% of the sample. The sequencing input was peripheral blood. Source of these receptors: a man older than 75 in a cohort sampled during active COVID-19.

The CDR3 is CASSPRGGGAERNEQYF. The DNA for the CDR3 is TGTGCCAGCAGCCCCCGGGGCGGGGGGGCCGAGAGAAACGAGCAGTACTTC. The rearrangement links TRBV7-2 to TRBJ2-7, with 9 bases identical to TRBD2. CDR1 is SGHTA and CDR2 is FQGNSA in the germline V gene. Germline trimming cut 5 bases from V and 5 bases from J; bases unmatched to any gene: 16. This CDR3 comprises 17 residues.

The V call is TRBV6-2 or TRBV6-3, the J call TRBJ1-1, with TRBD1 matching 9 bases. The CDR3 loop spans 16 amino acids. V shed 6 bases, J shed 0 bases, and the junction held 8 bases outside the gene matches. CDR1 is MNHEY, CDR2 SVGEGT, per germline. CDR3 bases: TGTGCCAGCAGCCGCGGACAGGGGAGTATGAACACTGAAGCTTTCTTT. This encodes CASSRGQGSMNTEAFF.

CDR3: CASSLAREGRNEQFF. The CDR3 region has the DNA TGTGCCAGTAGTCTCGCGCGTGAGGGGAGGAATGAGCAGTTCTTC. The V call is TRBV19, the J call TRBJ2-1, with D maybe TRBD2 (6 bases). The V end was cut by 5 bases, the J end by 7 bases, with 18 bases between. Germline V gene sequence: CDR1 LNHDA, CDR2 SQIVND (reference sequence). The CDR3 runs 15 residues. The variable domain in full, with the rest retrieved from reference TRBV19 and TRBJ2-1, is DGGITQSPKYLFRKEGQNVTLSCEQNLNHDAMYWYRQDPGQGLRLIYYSQIVNDFQKGDIAEGYSVSREKKESFPLTVTSAQKNPTAFYLCASSLAREGRNEQFFGPGTRLTVL.

The rearrangement links TRBV7-9 to TRBJ1-3, with D perhaps TRBD1 (6 bases). The CDR3 has 15 amino acids. Between the trimmed V and J ends, which lost 6 bases and 2 bases, there was a span of 14 bases. Germline loops: CDR1 SEHNR, CDR2 FQNEAQ (reference sequence). This CDR3 reads CASSFSHRAGNTIYF. CDR3 bases: TGTGCCAGCAGTTTTAGTCACAGGGCTGGAAACACCATATATTTT.

The chain recombines TRBV23-1 with TRBJ2-2, with 8 nucleotides matching TRBD1. TRBV23-1 is an ORF, with its function uncertain. This CDR3 contains 16 residues. J gave up 6 bases and V 6 bases, and 12 bases lay outside the gene matches. The CDR3 DNA follows: TGCGCCAGCAGCTGCGACAGGGGCTTTTGGGCCGGGGAGCTGTTTTTT. Translating gives CASSCDRGFWAGELFF.

V and J are TRBV5-4 and TRBJ1-2, with TRBD1 matching over 9 bases. This CDR3 has 15 residues. Germline-derived CDR1 and CDR2 are SGHNT and YYREEE (reference sequence). V lost 4 bases and J lost 5; bases outside the gene matches: 9. The CDR3 sequence is CASSTTQQGAYGYTF. The CDR3 bases are TGTGCCAGCAGCACAACACAACAGGGGGCGTATGGCTACACCTTC.

The chain carries TRBV19 and TRBJ1-2; 8 bases fit TRBD1. CDR1 and CDR2 from the germline V gene are LNHDA and SQIVND (reference sequence). CDR3 length equals 14 residues. V shed 1 base and J 4 bases; nucleotides not matched to a gene: 2. CDR3 region: CASSIGQGTYGYTF. CDR3 nucleotide sequence: TGTGCCAGTAGTATAGGACAGGGGACCTATGGCTACACCTTC.

V is TRBV16 and J is TRBJ1-4, with D perhaps TRBD1 (5 bases). This CDR3 has 17 residues. The germline V gene encodes CDR1 KGHSY and CDR2 FQNENV. V gave up 0 bases and J gave up 3 bases, with 14 bases separating them. This chain's CDR3 is CASSQSGRRVPNEKLFF. For the CDR3, the DNA is TGTGCCAGCAGCCAATCGGGCCGCAGGGTACCTAATGAAAAACTGTTTTTT.

The chain carries TRBV5-4 and TRBJ2-6; D not certain. The length of the CDR3 is 15 residues. Germline V gene sequence: CDR1 SGHNT, CDR2 YYREEE (reference sequence). Trimming removed 2 bases from V and 2 bases from J, with 8 bases in between. The CDR3 loop reads CASSFLLPGANVLTF. The CDR3, as DNA: TGTGCCAGCAGCTTCCTTCTACCTGGGGCCAACGTCCTGACTTTC.

The V and J genes are TRBV7-6 and TRBJ1-1; no definite D call. The CDR3 totals 13 residues. The V gene lost 2 bases and the J gene lost 0 bases, with 4 bases spanning the gap. Per germline, CDR1 SGHVS and CDR2 FNYEAQ. CDR3 sequence: CASSLILNTEAFF. CDR3 DNA sequence: TGTGCCAGCAGCTTAATCTTGAACACTGAAGCTTTCTTT.

The table lists this clone with a count of one. Distinct nucleotide sequences in the sample also encode this CDR3. This sequence joins TRBV7-6 and TRBJ1-3, with a weak D call TRBD1 (5 bases). The CDR3 is 15 residues long. V lost 1 base and J 4 bases, leaving 11 bases between the germline ends. Germline values: CDR1 SGHVS, CDR2 FNYEAQ. The CDR3 protein is CASSLGGDSGNTIYF. DNA for the CDR3: TGTGCCAGCAGCTTAGGGGGCGATTCCGGAAACACCATATATTTT.

The chain is built from TRBV4-3 and TRBJ1-6; TRBD1 is a possible D gene (6 bases). V was cut by 4 bases and J by 0 bases, with 10 bases left in between. This CDR3 spans 16 amino acids. Germline CDR1 and CDR2: LGHNA and YSLEER. The CDR3 DNA sequence: TGCGCCAGCAGCCGACAGGAGAGCTCCTATAATTCACCCCTCCACTTT. Translating it yields CASSRQESSYNSPLHF.

This rearrangement joins TRBV15 to TRBJ2-3; D may be TRBD1 (6 bases). V lost 3 bases and J 7 bases, leaving 11 bases between the germline ends. The CDR3 runs to 13 residues. CDR1 is LNHNV and CDR2 is YYDKDF in the germline V gene (reference sequence). In DNA, the CDR3 is TGTGCCACCAGCAGCATGGACAGAAATACGCAGTATTTT. It encodes CATSSMDRNTQYF.

V gene TRBV11-2 combines with J gene TRBJ2-3; the D gene is possibly TRBD2 (6 bases). Germline CDR1 reads SGHAT; CDR2 reads FQNNGV. V was clipped by 2 bases and J by 2 bases, with 14 bases between them. The CDR3 totals 16 residues. CDR3 in DNA: TGTGCCAGCAGCTTATATGGCGGGGCCTCCACAGATACGCAGTATTTT. This gives the protein CASSLYGGASTDTQYF.

The CDR3 sequence is CASSISGTVIGNTIYF. DNA of the CDR3: TGTGCCAGTAGTATCTCCGGGACAGTGATTGGAAACACCATATATTTT. This chain uses TRBV19 with TRBJ1-3; 7 nucleotides align to TRBD1. Looked up from germline, CDR1 is LNHDA and CDR2 is SQIVND (reference sequence). V dropped 3 bases and J dropped 3; count of bases not matched to a gene: 8. The CDR3 spans 16 residues.

This chain uses TRBV7-8 with TRBJ2-5; 8 bases fit TRBD2. This CDR3 has 16 amino acids. V dropped 2 bases and J dropped 5; count of bases not matched to a gene: 10. From germline, CDR1 is SGHVS and CDR2 FQNEAQ. CDR3 sequence: CASSLRRGGRTETQYF. CDR3 DNA: TGTGCCAGCAGCTTAAGACGGGGGGGTAGAACGGAGACCCAGTACTTC.

DNA of the CDR3: TGTGCCAGCAGCTCATGGGACTCCATGGGGTCACCCCTCCACTTT. It translates to CASSSWDSMGSPLHF. The rearrangement uses TRBV7-2 and TRBJ1-6, with TRBD1 as a possible D gene (5 bases). The V end lost 4 bases, the J end lost 10 bases, and 17 bases lay between the germline ends. CDR1 and CDR2 from the germline V gene are SGHTA and FQGNSA. This CDR3 has 15 residues.

This chain uses TRBV7-8 with TRBJ2-2, with TRBD2 matching 13 bases. Germline assignment: CDR1 SGHVS and CDR2 FQNEAQ. The J segment lost 7 bases and the V segment lost 5 bases, leaving 7 bases of the junction unmatched. The CDR3 has 16 residues. CDR3 sequence (DNA): TGTGCCAGCAGCCGAGGCGGACTAGCGGGGGACGGGGAGCTGTTTTTT. Amino acids: CASSRGGLAGDGELFF.

The J gene is TRBJ2-1, the V gene TRBV27; 14 positions match TRBD2. Germline CDR1 and CDR2: MNHEY and SMNVEV (reference sequence). V dropped 5 bases and J dropped 16; count of bases not matched to a gene: 13. The CDR3 has 15 amino acids. The CDR3 loop reads CASSPRTSGGPRRFF. CDR3 in DNA: TGTGCCAGCAGTCCCAGGACTAGCGGGGGGCCTCGCAGATTCTTC.

V usage is TRBV7-9 and J usage is TRBJ1-1; D not certain. V shed 1 base and J shed 2 bases, with 8 bases lying between them. This CDR3 region has 14 residues. Germline V CDR1 and CDR2: SEHNR, FQNEAQ (reference sequence). The CDR3 nucleotides are TGTGCCAGCAGCTTAGGAGGGAGAAACACTGAAGCTTTCTTT. It specifies CASSLGGRNTEAFF.

V usage is TRBV5-5 and J usage is TRBJ2-2; D is uncertain. The V gene's germline CDR1 is SGHKS and CDR2 YYEKEE (reference sequence). V was cut by 6 bases and J by 2 bases, with 8 bases left in between. This CDR3 contains 13 residues. The CDR3 coding sequence is TGTGCCAGCACCCCCCTTAACACCGGGGAGCTGTTTTTT. This encodes CASTPLNTGELFF.

The chain combines TRBV3-1 (or the pseudogene TRBV3-2) with TRBJ2-5; 10 nucleotides line up with TRBD2. Germline lookup yields CDR1 LGHDT and CDR2 YNNKEL (reference sequence). The CDR3 covers 16 residues. The J segment lost 5 bases and the V segment lost 0 bases, leaving 6 bases of the junction unmatched. CDR3 sequence reads: CASSQDLGLATETQYF. CDR3 coding DNA: TGTGCCAGCAGCCAAGATTTGGGACTAGCGACCGAGACCCAGTACTTC.

The genes are TRBV21-1 and TRBJ2-3; the tabulated D call, TRBD2, remains unverified against the DNA. TRBV21-1 is shown as a pseudogene. CDR3 size: 16 residues. CDR3 nucleotide sequence: TGTGCCAGCAGCCGACTAGCGGGGCGAAGGACAGATACGCAGTATTTT. Translating gives CASSRLAGRRTDTQYF.

In this sample, this clone turned up once. The chain couples TRBV11-2 to TRBJ2-2, with D possibly being TRBD1 (6 bases). The CDR3 spans 16 residues. Germline V gives CDR1 SGHAT, CDR2 FQNNGV. Trimming cost V 2 bases and J 8 bases, with 18 bases left between them. The CDR3 sequence is CASSLYLAGVDGELFF. The CDR3 DNA sequence: TGTGCCAGCAGCTTATACCTAGCAGGGGTCGATGGGGAGCTGTTTTTT.

This clone was seen a single time. The chain carries TRBV15 and TRBJ2-3; D possibly corresponds to TRBD2 (6 bases). Per germline, CDR1 LNHNV and CDR2 YYDKDF (reference sequence). CDR3 size: 17 residues. Trimming left V 0 bases short and J 0 bases short, with 13 bases between. As DNA, the CDR3 is TGTGCCACCAGCAGAGATGGCACGGGAGCGAGCACAGATACGCAGTATTTT. The encoded protein is CATSRDGTGASTDTQYF.

The rearrangement uses TRBV5-1 and TRBJ2-3, with 7 nucleotides matching TRBD2. CDR3 size: 15 residues. Per germline, CDR1 SGHRS and CDR2 YFSETQ. V lost 0 bases to trimming and J lost 5 bases; unmatched junction nucleotides: 6. The DNA of the CDR3 is TGCGCCAGCAGCTTGGCCGGGACTACCGTAGATACGCAGTATTTT. The encoded protein is CASSLAGTTVDTQYF. The variable domain in full, with the rest retrieved from reference TRBV5-1 and TRBJ2-3, is KAGVTQTPRYLIKTRGQQVTLSCSPISGHRSVSWYQQTPGQGLQFLFEYFSETQRNKGNFPGRFSGRQFSNSRSEMNVSTLELGDSALYLCASSLAGTTVDTQYFGPGTRLTVL.

The genes are TRBV19 and TRBJ1-2, with 7 bases matching TRBD1. The ends lost 6 bases at V and 2 bases at J; junction bases unmatched: 9. The germline V gene has CDR1 LNHDA and CDR2 SQIVND (reference sequence). CDR3 size: 15 residues. CDR3 loop: CASRERRGQNYGYTF. The CDR3 coding sequence is TGTGCCAGTAGAGAACGACGGGGACAGAACTATGGCTACACCTTC.

This chain joins TRBV14 and TRBJ2-7; the D gene is possibly TRBD1 (6 bases). The ends were cut back, 3 bases at V and 3 bases at J, with 12 bases in the middle. CDR1 is SGHDN, CDR2 FVKESK, per germline. This CDR3 is 14 amino acids long. The CDR3 spells CASSHRNRDYEQYF. The CDR3 DNA follows: TGTGCCAGCAGCCATAGAAACAGGGACTACGAGCAGTACTTC.

The CDR3 spells CASSYSFPYGYTF. CDR3 DNA: TGTGCCAGCAGCTACAGCTTCCCCTATGGCTACACCTTC. This chain links TRBV6-5 with TRBJ1-2, with unresolved D. The germline CDR1 and CDR2 sequences are MNHEY and SVGAGI. The CDR3 runs to 13 residues. V lost 6 bases and J 4 bases, leaving 12 bases between the germline ends.

The V call is TRBV3-1 (or the pseudogene TRBV3-2), the J call TRBJ2-5; maybe TRBD1 (5 bases). The germline V and J ends were trimmed by 6 bases and 5 bases, with 19 bases remaining between them. CDR1 LGHDT and CDR2 YNNKEL come from the germline V gene (reference sequence). The CDR3 is 15 residues long. Written as DNA, the CDR3 is TGTGCCAGCAGTCCAACAGATCCAGGGCTTGAGACCCAGTACTTC. Translating it yields CASSPTDPGLETQYF.